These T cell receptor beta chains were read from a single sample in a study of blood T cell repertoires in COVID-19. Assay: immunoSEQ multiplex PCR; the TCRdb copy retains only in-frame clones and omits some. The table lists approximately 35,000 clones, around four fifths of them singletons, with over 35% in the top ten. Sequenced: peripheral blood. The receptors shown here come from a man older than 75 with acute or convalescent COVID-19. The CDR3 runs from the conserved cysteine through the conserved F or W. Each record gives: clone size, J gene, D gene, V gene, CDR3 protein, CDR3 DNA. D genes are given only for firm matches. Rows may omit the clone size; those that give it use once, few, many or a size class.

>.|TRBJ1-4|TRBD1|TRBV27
CASSLTGGPSGKLFF
TGTGCCAGCAGTTTAACAGGGGGCCCCTCTGGAAAACTGTTTTTT
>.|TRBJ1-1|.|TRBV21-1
CASSKAFLRRTEAFF
TGTGCCAGCAGCAAAGCGTTTCTTAGAAGAACTGAAGCTTTCTTT
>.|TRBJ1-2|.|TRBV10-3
CAISVTDRINYGYTF
TGTGCCATCAGTGTGACCGACAGGATAAACTATGGCTACACCTTC
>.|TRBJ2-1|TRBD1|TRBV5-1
CASSPDRGGLVDNEQFF
TGCGCCAGCAGCCCGGACAGGGGGGGTCTGGTGGACAATGAGCAGTTCTTC
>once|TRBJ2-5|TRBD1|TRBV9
CASSPGRGLQETQYF
TGTGCCAGCAGCCCTGGCAGGGGGCTCCAAGAGACCCAGTACTTC
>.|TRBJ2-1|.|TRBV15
CATSRRSSDPYNEQFF
TGTGCCACCAGCAGAAGGAGCTCAGACCCTTACAATGAGCAGTTCTTC
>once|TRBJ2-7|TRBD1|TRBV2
CASVTRGSAYEQYF
TGTGCCAGCGTCACCAGGGGGTCGGCCTACGAGCAGTACTTC
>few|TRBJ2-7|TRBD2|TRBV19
CASAGAYEQYF
TGTGCCTCAGCGGGGGCCTACGAGCAGTACTTC
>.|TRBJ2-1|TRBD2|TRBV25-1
CASSAQRGTFYNEQFF
TGTGCCAGCAGTGCCCAGCGGGGGACCTTCTACAATGAGCAGTTCTTC
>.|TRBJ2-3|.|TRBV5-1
CASSLVQETTDTQYF
TGCGCCAGCAGCTTGGTTCAGGAAACAACAGATACGCAGTATTTT
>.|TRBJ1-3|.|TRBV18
CASSDNARFSGNTIYF
TGTGCCAGCTCGGACAATGCCCGGTTCTCTGGAAACACCATATATTTT
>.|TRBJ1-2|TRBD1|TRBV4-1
CASSRGGQADYGYTF
TGCGCCAGCAGCCGGGGGGGACAGGCAGACTATGGCTACACCTTC
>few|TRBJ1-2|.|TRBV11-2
CASSAEGDGYTF
TGTGCCAGCAGCGCCGAGGGAGATGGCTACACCTTC
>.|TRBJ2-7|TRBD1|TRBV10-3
CAISRDREQYF
TGTGCCATCAGCAGGGACAGGGAGCAGTACTTC
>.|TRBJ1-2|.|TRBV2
CASRSREDYGYTF
TGTGCCAGCAGATCTCGGGAGGACTATGGCTACACCTTC
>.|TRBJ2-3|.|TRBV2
CASSETGVGTDTQYF
TGTGCCAGCAGTGAAACGGGGGTGGGCACAGATACGCAGTATTTT
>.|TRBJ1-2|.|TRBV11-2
CASSFTQYYGYTF
TGTGCCAGCAGCTTTACACAATACTATGGCTACACCTTC
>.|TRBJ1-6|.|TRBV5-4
CASSLEGVGLHF
TGTGCCAGCAGCTTGGAAGGGGTCGGCCTCCACTTT
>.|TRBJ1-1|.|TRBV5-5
CASSLEGRDTEAFF
TGTGCCAGCAGCTTGGAAGGCAGGGACACTGAAGCTTTCTTT
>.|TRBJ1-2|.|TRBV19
CASSIGPGPNYGYTF
TGTGCCAGTAGTATAGGTCCAGGTCCTAACTATGGCTACACCTTC
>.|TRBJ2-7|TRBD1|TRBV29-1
CSVRTGNYEQYF
TGCAGCGTGCGGACAGGGAACTACGAGCAGTACTTC
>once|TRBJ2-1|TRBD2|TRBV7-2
CASSLDYGGGANNEQFF
TGTGCCAGCAGCTTAGATTACGGCGGGGGGGCTAACAATGAGCAGTTCTTC
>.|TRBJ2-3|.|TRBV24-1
CATSDEGTDTQYF
TGTGCCACCAGTGATGAGGGAACAGATACGCAGTATTTT
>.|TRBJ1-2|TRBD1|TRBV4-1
CASSPGQGVGYGYTF
TGCGCCAGCAGCCCCGGACAGGGGGTAGGGTATGGCTACACCTTC
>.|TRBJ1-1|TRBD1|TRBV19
CASSFSQGVGTEAFF
TGTGCCAGTAGTTTCTCACAGGGGGTGGGCACTGAAGCTTTCTTT
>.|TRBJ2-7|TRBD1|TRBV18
CASSFGQGKGEQYF
TGTGCCAGCTCATTCGGACAGGGGAAAGGGGAGCAGTACTTC
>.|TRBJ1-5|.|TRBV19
CASSKSGGQNSNQPQHF
TGTGCCAGTAGTAAATCTGGCGGGCAGAATAGCAATCAGCCCCAGCATTTT
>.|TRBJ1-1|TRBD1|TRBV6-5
CASSWGTGGSTEAFF
TGTGCCAGCAGCTGGGGGACAGGGGGATCCACTGAAGCTTTCTTT
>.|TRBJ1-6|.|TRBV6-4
CASSSSDNSPLHF
TGTGCCAGCAGTTCCTCAGATAATTCACCCCTCCACTTT